This T cell receptor (beta chain) emerged from a study of human T cells and chemical hapten exposure (dated by TCRdb to the early 2020s). Some background on the complete study: Libraries were pooled for sequencing, and per-sample TCR yields varied mainly because of small differences in library volumes within the pool. In alopecia patients, the study followed how the peripheral blood TCR repertoire changed in vivo over primary and secondary sensitization to diphenylcyclopropenone (DPC), a hapten. Study-wide findings and limitations: After repeated subsampling, changes were observed in the strength of the expansion versus patch-test correlation and in the threshold at which the correlation became significant. The number of TCRs above 1 in 1000 frequency did not change with DPC sensitization; there was no evidence of global repertoire structure alterations.

The CDR3 goes from the cysteine to the phenylalanine over 14 residues. Only the CDR3 DNA stays, 42 bases, in frame from base 1. Trimming removed 3 bases from V and 3 bases from J, leaving 9 bases between the germline ends. CDR1 and CDR2, looked up from the germline V gene (reference sequence), are SEHNR and FQNEAQ. Ten or more counts support this clonotype. Its antigen is not yet known. No base quality values were provided; no much bigger clone lies one nucleotide off. Total RNA was extracted from unfractionated whole blood that had been collected in Tempus Blood RNA tubes. About five healthy volunteers served as TCR sequencing controls and were bled at day 0, 2 weeks and 6 weeks. During library preparation, unique molecular identifiers were attached to individual cDNA molecules so that TCRs could be counted quantitatively and reproducibly. Each blood RNA sample was used to sequence both TCR alpha and TCR beta chains. As for the original processing: Samples had a median of approximately 96,000 TCRs, with a range from roughly 20,000 to 700,000. The Decombinator software suite was used to annotate V, J and CDR3 in the TCR reads. For the PS versus PT1 abundance plots, all samples were subsampled to the same number of TCRs (28,000). Expanded TCRs were defined as absent before sensitization and observed at least eight times at the 2-week time point. TCRdb reworked the public reads: Q25 trimming with fastp, MiXCR clone assembly, productive beta chains retained. Rows merge per CDR3 protein into single entries with the most common DNA and genes. The V and J calls, along with clone size, are taken from TCRdb and not from the paper's own processing. This sample lists about 120,000 distinct CDR3 sequences; about 8.9% were detected once. The biggest ten clones account for 1.1% to 1.5% of the sample.

The origin of this receptor is a human donor in good health. Some clones in this sample may be carry-over from other donors' samples. Donor details come from another sample of the same person, matched by shared clones. Sequencing was carried out using whole blood. This chain joins TRBV7-9 to TRBJ1-5; the D gene identity is not certain. CDR3 region: CASSFNSPNQPQHF. The nucleotide sequence reads TGTGCCAGCAGCTTCAACAGCCCCAATCAGCCCCAGCATTTT. The CDR3, completed at both ends by the reference TRBV7-9 and TRBJ1-5 genes, gives the full variable domain DTGVSQNPRHKITKRGQNVTFRCDPISEHNRLYWYRQTLGQGPEFLTYFQNEAQLEKSRLLSDRFSAERPKGSFSTLEIQRTEQGDSAMYLCASSFNSPNQPQHFGDGTRLSIL.